The 19 T cell receptor beta chains listed next were all sequenced from one sample in a study of control samples from healthy donors and cancer patients. Using immunoSEQ multiplex PCR, the repertoire was profiled, and TCRdb retains in-frame clones only, with some absent. The sample gives approximately 160,000 clones, approximately 94% of which show up once; around 1.5% is in the top ten. Sequencing was performed on blood. These receptors came from a woman between 18 and 29 years old in good health.

V is TRBV7-2 and J is TRBJ2-3; 15 positions match TRBD2. V dropped 5 bases and J dropped 4; count of bases not matched to a gene: 4. The germline gives CDR1 SGHTA, CDR2 FQGNSA. The CDR3 has 16 residues. For the CDR3, the DNA is TGTGCCAGCAGCAGTCGGACTAGCGGGGGGGCAGATACGCAGTATTTT. This translates into CASSSRTSGGADTQYF.

Only one count was recorded for this clone. V is TRBV6-2 or TRBV6-3 and J is TRBJ2-3; D unclear. V dropped 0 bases and J dropped 9 bases, with 4 bases sitting between them. CDR1 and CDR2 from the germline V gene are MNHEY and SVGEGT. CDR3 length equals 11 residues. The CDR3 coding sequence is TGTGCCAGCAGTTACTCTCAAACGCAGTATTTT. Its protein is CASSYSQTQYF.

The chain joins TRBV18 to TRBJ2-2; no clear D. With 0 bases removed from V and 0 bases from J, the gap between germline ends came to 8 bases. Germline V gene sequence: CDR1 KGHSH, CDR2 LQKENI. CDR3 size: 16 residues. The CDR3 here is CASSPPSRTNTGELFF. The CDR3 DNA is TGTGCCAGCTCACCACCCAGTAGAACGAACACCGGGGAGCTGTTTTTT.

DNA of the CDR3: TGTGCCAGCAGTCGCCGGGGGACCACCGGGGAGCTGTTTTTT. Protein: CASSRRGTTGELFF. The J gene is TRBJ2-2, the V gene TRBV6-6, with D possibly matching TRBD2 (6 bases). The CDR3 spans 14 residues. The V end was cut by 5 bases, the J end by 4 bases, with 11 bases between. Germline values: CDR1 MNHNY, CDR2 SVGAGI (reference sequence).

J is TRBJ2-1 and V is TRBV9, with TRBD2 identical over 8 bases. The CDR3 spans 13 residues. Germline CDR1 reads SGDLS; CDR2 reads YYNGEE. With 4 bases clipped from V and 6 bases from J, the junction kept 3 bases outside the gene matches. The CDR3 sequence is CASSQTSGNEQFF. Written as DNA, the CDR3 is TGTGCCAGCAGCCAAACTAGCGGCAATGAGCAGTTCTTC.

This chain links TRBV2 with TRBJ1-1; possibly TRBD1 for D (5 bases). The V end lost 6 bases, the J end lost 0 bases, and 11 bases lay between the germline ends. CDR1 SNHLY and CDR2 FYNNEI come from the germline V gene. The CDR3 is made up of 14 amino acids. The CDR3 DNA reads as TGTGCCAGCAGGTTCAGGGCCTTGAACACTGAAGCTTTCTTT. Amino acid sequence: CASRFRALNTEAFF.

The chain combines TRBV18 with TRBJ1-1, with 8 positions matching TRBD1. There are 15 residues in the CDR3. Germline CDR1 and CDR2: KGHSH and LQKENI. Unmatched junction bases numbered 7, after V lost 3 bases and J lost 4 bases. The CDR3 nucleotides are TGTGCCAGCTCACCCCAGACAGGGGTTGGCACTGAAGCTTTCTTT. It yields the protein CASSPQTGVGTEAFF.

This chain connects TRBV15 to TRBJ2-5, with D uncertain. Trimming took off 3 bases at V and 5 bases at J, with 16 bases between the two ends. CDR1 is LNHNV and CDR2 is YYDKDF in the germline V gene (reference sequence). The CDR3 sequence is 15 residues long. CDR3 sequence reads: CATSSSRLPPETQYF. In DNA form, the CDR3 reads TGTGCCACCAGCAGTTCAAGACTCCCGCCGGAGACCCAGTACTTC.

V and J are TRBV10-3 and TRBJ1-5; D remains ambiguous. The germline V gene has CDR1 ENHRY and CDR2 SYGVKD. The CDR3 loop spans 13 amino acids. V shed 4 bases and J shed 11 bases, with 15 bases lying between them. In nucleotides, the CDR3 is TGTGCCATCAGTGGTGGGTTGACTATGGCCCAGCATTTT. It translates to CAISGGLTMAQHF.

V and J are TRBV18 and TRBJ1-5; 8 nucleotides align to TRBD1. V shed 2 bases and J 6 bases; nucleotides not matched to a gene: 9. Germline values: CDR1 KGHSH, CDR2 LQKENI. The CDR3 contains 16 residues. This CDR3 reads CASSPNPTGVFQPQHF. CDR3 sequence (DNA): TGTGCCAGCTCACCAAACCCGACAGGGGTTTTTCAGCCCCAGCATTTT. The full variable domain, with the rest looked up from reference TRBV18 and TRBJ1-5, is NAGVMQNPRHLVRRRGQEARLRCSPMKGHSHVYWYRQLPEEGLKFMVYLQKENIIDESGMPKERFSAEFPKEGPSILRIQQVVRGDSAAYFCASSPNPTGVFQPQHFGDGTRLSIL.

The V gene is TRBV9, the J gene TRBJ1-3; the D gene is possibly TRBD1 (5 bases). The CDR3 is made up of 16 amino acids. Germline V gene lookup returns CDR1 SGDLS and CDR2 YYNGEE. Trimming stripped 3 bases from V and 4 bases from J, with 17 bases between. The CDR3 loop reads CASSGNRGPKGNTIYF. In DNA form, the CDR3 reads TGTGCCAGCAGCGGAAACCGGGGCCCAAAAGGAAACACCATATATTTT.

The chain carries TRBV21-1 and TRBJ2-7; the table assigns TRBD1, which was not confirmed against the DNA. TRBV21-1 is recorded as a pseudogene. The CDR3 consists of 10 residues. DNA of the CDR3: TGTGCCAGCACAGGGAAAGAGCAGTACTTC. Translation: CASTGKEQYF.

This clone was seen only once. The chain recombines TRBV3-1 (or the pseudogene TRBV3-2) with TRBJ2-5; TRBD2 might be the D (7 bases). CDR1 is LGHDT and CDR2 is YNNKEL in the germline V gene (reference sequence). Trimming stripped 3 bases from V and 12 bases from J, with 20 bases between. The CDR3 length is 14 residues. The CDR3 coding sequence is TGTGCCAGCAGCCACCGGGGTATAGGGGGGGACGAGTACTTC. This translates into CASSHRGIGGDEYF.

This clone has a single count. The chain joins TRBV9 to TRBJ1-2, with D uncertain. The CDR3 has 13 residues. Germline CDR1 reads SGDLS; CDR2 reads YYNGEE. V was trimmed by 1 base and J by 2 bases, leaving 6 bases between them. CDR3 nucleotide sequence: TGTGCCAGCAGCGTAACAGACAACTATGGCTACACCTTC. Translated, it gives CASSVTDNYGYTF.

This clone was counted a single time. The V call is TRBV24-1, the J call TRBJ2-2, with a tentative D call TRBD1 (5 bases). V was pared by 2 bases and J by 2 bases, with 11 bases between. The length of the CDR3 is 16 residues. Germline CDR1 reads KGHDR; CDR2 reads SFDVKD. CDR3 coding DNA: TGTGCCACCAGTGATTCCAGGGTGGAAAACACCGGGGAGCTGTTTTTT. Translation gives CATSDSRVENTGELFF.

This clone occurred once. CDR3 nucleotides: TGCGCCAGCAGTGAAGGAGTCAGGGAAGGCATTCAGTACTTC. Translation gives CASSEGVREGIQYF. The gene calls are TRBV10-1 and TRBJ2-4; weak D call: TRBD1 (5 bases). The CDR3 sequence is 14 residues long. From germline, CDR1 is WNHNN and CDR2 SYGVQD (reference sequence). V gave up 3 bases and J gave up 9 bases, with 15 bases separating them.

This clone was observed a few times. The rearrangement joins TRBV6-6 to TRBJ2-5; unclear D gene. This CDR3 contains 13 residues. Germline V gene data show CDR1 as MNHNY and CDR2 as SVGAGI (reference sequence). V lost 10 bases and J lost 5, with 17 bases in between. The CDR3 bases are TGTGCCACGGGTATTAGCATTGGGGAGACCCAGTACTTC. It encodes CATGISIGETQYF.

The chain uses TRBV4-1 and TRBJ2-6; D is possibly TRBD1 (6 bases). V was cut by 4 bases and J by 2 bases, with 12 bases left in between. The V gene's germline CDR1 is MGHRA and CDR2 YSYEKL. The CDR3 runs 16 residues. The DNA for the CDR3 is TGCGCCAGCAGCCGAACAGGGCTGGCTGGGGCCAACGTCCTGACTTTC. Translation: CASSRTGLAGANVLTF.

CDR3 region: CATSVGGGAFF. The DNA for the CDR3 is TGTGCCACCAGCGTCGGAGGAGGCGCTTTCTTT. The chain has TRBV15 and TRBJ1-1; D is unresolved. Germline lookup yields CDR1 LNHNV and CDR2 YYDKDF (reference sequence). V gave up 5 bases and J gave up 11 bases, with 12 bases separating them. This CDR3 is built from 11 residues.